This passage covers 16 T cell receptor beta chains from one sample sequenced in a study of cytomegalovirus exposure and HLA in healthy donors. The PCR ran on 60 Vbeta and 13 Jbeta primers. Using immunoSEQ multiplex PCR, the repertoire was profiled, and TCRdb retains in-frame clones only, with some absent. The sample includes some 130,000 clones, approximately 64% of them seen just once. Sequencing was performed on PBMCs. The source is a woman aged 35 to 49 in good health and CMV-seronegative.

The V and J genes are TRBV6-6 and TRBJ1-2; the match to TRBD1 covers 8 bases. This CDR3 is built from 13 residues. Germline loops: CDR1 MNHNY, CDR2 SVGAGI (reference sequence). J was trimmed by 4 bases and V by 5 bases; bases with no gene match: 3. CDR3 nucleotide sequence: TGTGCCAGCAGTATAGACAGGGGCTATGGCTACACCTTC. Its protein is CASSIDRGYGYTF.

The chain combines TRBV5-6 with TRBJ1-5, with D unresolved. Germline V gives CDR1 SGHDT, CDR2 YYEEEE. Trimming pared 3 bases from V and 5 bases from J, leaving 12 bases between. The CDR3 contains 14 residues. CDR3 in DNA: TGTGCCAGCAGCTGGAAGGAGGGAGATCAGCCCCAGCATTTT. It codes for CASSWKEGDQPQHF.

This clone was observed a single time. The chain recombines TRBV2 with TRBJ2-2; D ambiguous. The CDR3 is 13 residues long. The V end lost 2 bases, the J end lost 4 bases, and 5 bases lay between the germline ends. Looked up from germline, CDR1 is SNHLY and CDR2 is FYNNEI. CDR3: CASSELPTGELFF. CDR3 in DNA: TGTGCCAGCAGTGAACTCCCCACCGGGGAGCTGTTTTTT.

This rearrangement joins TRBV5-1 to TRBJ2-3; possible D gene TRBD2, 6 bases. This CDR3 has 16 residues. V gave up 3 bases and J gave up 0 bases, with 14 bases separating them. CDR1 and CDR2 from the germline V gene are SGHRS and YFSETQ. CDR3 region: CASSYGGLLSTDTQYF. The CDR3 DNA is TGCGCCAGCAGCTACGGGGGACTTCTTAGCACAGATACGCAGTATTTT.

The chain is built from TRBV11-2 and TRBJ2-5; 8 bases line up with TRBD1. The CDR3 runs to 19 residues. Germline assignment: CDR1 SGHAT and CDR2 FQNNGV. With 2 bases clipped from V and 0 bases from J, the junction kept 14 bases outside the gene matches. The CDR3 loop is CASSLYNPGQVEYQETQYF. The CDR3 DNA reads TGTGCCAGCAGCTTATACAATCCGGGACAGGTCGAGTACCAAGAGACCCAGTACTTC.

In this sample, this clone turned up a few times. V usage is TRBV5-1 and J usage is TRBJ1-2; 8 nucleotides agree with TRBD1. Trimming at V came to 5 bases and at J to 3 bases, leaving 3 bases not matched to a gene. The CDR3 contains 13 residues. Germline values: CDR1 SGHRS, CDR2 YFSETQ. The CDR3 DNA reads TGCGCCAGCAGACAGGGGGATGACTATGGCTACACCTTC. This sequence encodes CASRQGDDYGYTF.

The CDR3 coding sequence is TGTGCCAGCAGCTTGGACAGGGCCCTCTACGAGCAGTACTTC. Translated: CASSLDRALYEQYF. V and J are TRBV7-2 and TRBJ2-7; 8 bases align to TRBD1. The V segment lost 3 bases and the J segment 3 bases; nucleotides outside the gene matches: 4. The CDR3 is made up of 14 amino acids. Germline V gene data show CDR1 as SGHTA and CDR2 as FQGNSA.

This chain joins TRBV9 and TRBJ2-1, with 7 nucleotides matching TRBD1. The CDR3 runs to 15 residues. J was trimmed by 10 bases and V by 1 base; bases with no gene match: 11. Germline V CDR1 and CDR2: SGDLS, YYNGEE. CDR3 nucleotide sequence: TGTGCCAGCAGCGTAAGTGACAGGGTAATTGAAGAGCAGTTCTTC. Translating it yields CASSVSDRVIEEQFF.

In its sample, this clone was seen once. The CDR3 loop is CASGLSAAGGELFF. The CDR3 DNA follows: TGTGCTAGTGGTTTATCGGCGGCTGGCGGGGAGCTGTTTTTT. The chain has TRBV12-5 and TRBJ2-2; D is ambiguous. V lost 3 bases and J 7 bases, leaving 12 bases between the germline ends. The germline gives CDR1 LGHNT, CDR2 FRNRAP. The CDR3 contains 14 residues. Combining the CDR3 with reference TRBV12-5 and TRBJ2-2 gives the whole variable domain DARVTQTPRHKVTEMGQEVTMRCQPILGHNTVFWYRQTMMQGLELLAYFRNRAPLDDSGMPKDRFSAEMPDATLATLKIQPSEPRDSAVYFCASGLSAAGGELFFGEGSRLTVL.

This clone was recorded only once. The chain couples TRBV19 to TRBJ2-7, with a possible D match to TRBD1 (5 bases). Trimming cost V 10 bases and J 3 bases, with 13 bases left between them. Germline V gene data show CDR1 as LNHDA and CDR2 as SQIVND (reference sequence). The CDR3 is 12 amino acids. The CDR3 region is CAIAVRVYEQYF. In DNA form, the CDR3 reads TGTGCCATCGCCGTCAGGGTCTACGAGCAGTACTTC.

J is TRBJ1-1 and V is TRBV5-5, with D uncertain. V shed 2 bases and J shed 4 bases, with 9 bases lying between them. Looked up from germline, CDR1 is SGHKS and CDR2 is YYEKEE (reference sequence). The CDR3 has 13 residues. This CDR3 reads CASSFPSSTEAFF. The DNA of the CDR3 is TGTGCCAGCAGCTTCCCCTCGAGCACTGAAGCTTTCTTT. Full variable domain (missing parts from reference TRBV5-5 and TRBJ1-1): DAGVTQSPTHLIKTRGQQVTLRCSPISGHKSVSWYQQVLGQGPQFIFQYYEKEERGRGNFPDRFSARQFPNYSSELNVNALLLGDSALYLCASSFPSSTEAFFGQGTRLTVV.

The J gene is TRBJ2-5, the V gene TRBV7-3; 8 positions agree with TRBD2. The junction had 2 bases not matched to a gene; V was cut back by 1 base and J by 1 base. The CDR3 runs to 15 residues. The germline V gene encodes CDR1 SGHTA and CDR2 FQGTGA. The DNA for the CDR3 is TGTGCCAGCAGCTTAATAGCGGGGCCCCAAGAGACCCAGTACTTC. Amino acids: CASSLIAGPQETQYF.

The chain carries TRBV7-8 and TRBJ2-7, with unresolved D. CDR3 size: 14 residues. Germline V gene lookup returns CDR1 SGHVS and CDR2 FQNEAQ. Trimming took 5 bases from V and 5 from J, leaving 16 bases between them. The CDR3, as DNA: TGTGCCAGCAGCCCCGATGCAGTAATCCACGAGCAGTACTTC. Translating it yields CASSPDAVIHEQYF.

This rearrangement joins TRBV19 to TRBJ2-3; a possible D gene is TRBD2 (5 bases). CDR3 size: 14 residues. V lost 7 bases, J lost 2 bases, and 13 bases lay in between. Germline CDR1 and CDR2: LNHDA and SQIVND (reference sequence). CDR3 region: CASKLDFNTDTQYF. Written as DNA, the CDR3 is TGTGCCAGTAAACTAGACTTTAACACAGATACGCAGTATTTT.

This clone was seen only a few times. The CDR3 coding sequence is TGTGCCAGCAGCTTAACGGGAACTCGACTAGCGGGGGGGGATACGCAGTATTTT. Amino acids: CASSLTGTRLAGGDTQYF. This sequence joins TRBV7-6 and TRBJ2-3, with 14 bases lining up with TRBD2. V trimming: 2 bases; J trimming: 6 bases; junction bases outside the gene matches: 10. Germline V gives CDR1 SGHVS, CDR2 FNYEAQ. The CDR3 loop spans 18 amino acids.

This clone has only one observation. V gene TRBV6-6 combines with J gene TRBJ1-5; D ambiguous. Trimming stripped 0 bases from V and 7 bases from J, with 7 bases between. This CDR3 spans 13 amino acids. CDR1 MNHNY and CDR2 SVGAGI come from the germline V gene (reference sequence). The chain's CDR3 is CASSYSEVQPQHF. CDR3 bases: TGTGCCAGCAGTTACTCAGAGGTCCAGCCCCAGCATTTT.